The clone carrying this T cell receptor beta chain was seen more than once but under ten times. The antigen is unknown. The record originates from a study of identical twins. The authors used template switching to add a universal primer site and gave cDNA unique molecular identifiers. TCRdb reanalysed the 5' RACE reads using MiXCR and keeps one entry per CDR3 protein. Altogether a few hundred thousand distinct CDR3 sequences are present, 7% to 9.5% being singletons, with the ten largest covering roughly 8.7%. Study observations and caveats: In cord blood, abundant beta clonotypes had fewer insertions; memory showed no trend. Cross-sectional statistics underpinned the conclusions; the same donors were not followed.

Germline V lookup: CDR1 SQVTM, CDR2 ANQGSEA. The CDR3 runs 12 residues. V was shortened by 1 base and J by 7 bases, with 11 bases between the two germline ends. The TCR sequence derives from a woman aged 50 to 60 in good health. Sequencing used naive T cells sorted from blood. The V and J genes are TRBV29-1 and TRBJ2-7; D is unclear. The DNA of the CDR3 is TGCAGCGTTGAAGTTCTTACGAGGGAGCAGTACTTC. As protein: CSVEVLTREQYF.